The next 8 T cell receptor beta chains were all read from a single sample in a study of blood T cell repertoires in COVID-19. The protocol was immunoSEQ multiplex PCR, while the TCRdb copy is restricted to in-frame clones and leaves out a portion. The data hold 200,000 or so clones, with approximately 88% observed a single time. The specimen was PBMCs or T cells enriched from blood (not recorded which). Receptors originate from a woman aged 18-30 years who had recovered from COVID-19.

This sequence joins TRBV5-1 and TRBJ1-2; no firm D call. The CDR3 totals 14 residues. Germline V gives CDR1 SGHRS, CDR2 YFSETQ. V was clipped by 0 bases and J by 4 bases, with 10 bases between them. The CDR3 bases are TGCGCCAGCAGCTTGGGCGGGTCCGGCTATGGCTACACCTTC. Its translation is CASSLGGSGYGYTF.

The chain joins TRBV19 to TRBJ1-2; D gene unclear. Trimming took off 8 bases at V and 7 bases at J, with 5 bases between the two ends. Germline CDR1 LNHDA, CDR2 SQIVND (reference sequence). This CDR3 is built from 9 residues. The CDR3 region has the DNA TGTGCCAGTGGGAGTGGCTACACCTTC. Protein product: CASGSGYTF.

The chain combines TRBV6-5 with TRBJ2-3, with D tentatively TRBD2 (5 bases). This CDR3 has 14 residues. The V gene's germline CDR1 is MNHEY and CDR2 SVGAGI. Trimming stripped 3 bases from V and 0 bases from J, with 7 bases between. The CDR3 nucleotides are TGTGCCAGCAGTTATGGGAGAAGCACAGATACGCAGTATTTT. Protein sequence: CASSYGRSTDTQYF.

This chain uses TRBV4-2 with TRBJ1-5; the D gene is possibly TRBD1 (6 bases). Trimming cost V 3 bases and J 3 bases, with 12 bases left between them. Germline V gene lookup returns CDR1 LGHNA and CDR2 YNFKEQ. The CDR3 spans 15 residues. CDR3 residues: CASSQDGQTNQPQHF. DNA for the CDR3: TGTGCCAGCAGCCAGGACGGACAGACCAATCAGCCCCAGCATTTT.

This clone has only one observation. The CDR3: CASSPWDNEQYF. CDR3 nucleotide sequence: TGTGCCAGCAGCCCCTGGGACAACGAGCAGTACTTC. The chain is built from TRBV7-9 and TRBJ2-7; D perhaps matches TRBD1 (6 bases). Germline CDR1 is SEHNR and CDR2 is FQNEAQ (reference sequence). Trimming removed 5 bases from V and 5 bases from J, with 10 bases in between. The CDR3 spans 12 residues.

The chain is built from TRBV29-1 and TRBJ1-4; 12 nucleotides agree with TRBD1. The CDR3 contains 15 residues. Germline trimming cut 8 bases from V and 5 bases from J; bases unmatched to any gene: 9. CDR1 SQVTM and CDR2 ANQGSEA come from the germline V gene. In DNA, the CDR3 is TGCAGCATTGGGGACAGGGGGCGACCAAATGAAAAACTGTTTTTT. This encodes CSIGDRGRPNEKLFF.

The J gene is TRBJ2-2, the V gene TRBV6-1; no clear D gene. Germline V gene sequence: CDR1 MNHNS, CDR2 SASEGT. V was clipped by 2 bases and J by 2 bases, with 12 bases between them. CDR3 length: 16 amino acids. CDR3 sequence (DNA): TGTGCCAGCAGTGAAATATGGCAGGCCAACACCGGGGAGCTGTTTTTT. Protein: CASSEIWQANTGELFF.

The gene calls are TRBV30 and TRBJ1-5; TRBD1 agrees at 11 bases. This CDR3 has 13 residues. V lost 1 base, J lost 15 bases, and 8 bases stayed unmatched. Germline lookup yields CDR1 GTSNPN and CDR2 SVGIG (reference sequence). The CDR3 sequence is CAWSGDRGVPAHF. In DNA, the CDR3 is TGTGCCTGGAGTGGGGACAGGGGGGTTCCAGCGCATTTT.